This T cell receptor beta chain comes out of a study of blood T cell repertoires in COVID-19. Study background: Sites in the United States, Italy and Spain provided acute and convalescent COVID-19 samples. PBMCs, B-cell-depleted T cells, or T cells were the source of the cDNA or gDNA that made up the material.

This clone turned up a few times. As handled by the study authors: Amplification from reference gene primers served as the basis for estimated nucleated cell counts. Sequenced by immunoSEQ multiplex PCR; TCRdb stores in-frame clones only, minus some. That table supplies the V and J calls and clone size; D and trimming were determined from the DNA. This table has 110,000 to 150,000 clones, 75% to 90% appearing once. The CDR3 is 14 amino acids. The germline CDR1 and CDR2 sequences are SGHAT and FQNNGV. V lost 5 bases to trimming and J lost 1 base, with 8 bases between them. Specimen: peripheral blood. This chain uses TRBV11-2 with TRBJ2-2; D gene uncertain. The sequence was collected from a human donor in a cohort sampled during active COVID-19. The CDR3 region is CASSPTGNTGELFF. CDR3 DNA: TGTGCCAGCAGCCCGACGGGGAACACCGGGGAGCTGTTTTTT.